This paragraph reports one TCR beta chain. The sample originates from a study of blood T cell repertoires in COVID-19. In the study overall: The study drew acute and convalescent COVID-19 samples from the United States, Italy and Spain.

CDR3 size: 15 residues. V was clipped by 5 bases and J by 1 base, with 9 bases between them. Germline CDR1 MNHNY, CDR2 SVGAGI (reference sequence). Assay used: immunoSEQ multiplex PCR; TCRdb lists only in-frame clones, some missing. The sample comprises over 400,000 clones, roughly 88% of which are singletons, and roughly 1.4% rests with the top ten. V is TRBV6-6 and J is TRBJ2-6; no clear D. Input material: peripheral blood. This sequence originates from a woman in her twenties or thirties with active or convalescent COVID-19. In DNA, the CDR3 is TGTGCCAGCAGTCCCGAGTTATCTGGGGCCAACGTCCTGACTTTC. It yields the protein CASSPELSGANVLTF.